The 15 T cell receptor beta chains below come from one sample, sequenced in a study of cytomegalovirus exposure and HLA in healthy donors. The PCR made use of 60 Vbeta and 13 Jbeta primers. Here immunoSEQ multiplex PCR was the method, and the copy in TCRdb shows in-frame clones only, minus some. This sample has around 300,000 clones, with just over 70% found just once. Sequencing input: PBMCs. The receptors were sampled from a female donor in good health and CMV-seronegative.

This rearrangement joins TRBV28 to TRBJ2-7; perhaps TRBD1 as D (6 bases). Germline CDR1 reads MDHEN; CDR2 reads SYDVKM. The V end was cut by 4 bases, the J end by 3 bases, with 10 bases between. The CDR3 consists of 13 residues. For the CDR3, the DNA is TGTGCCAGCAGTTACCAGGGGAACTACGAGCAGTACTTC. It encodes CASSYQGNYEQYF.

V is TRBV5-1 and J is TRBJ1-6, with D possibly being TRBD1 (5 bases). CDR1 and CDR2 (germline): SGHRS, YFSETQ. With 1 base removed from V and 11 bases from J, the gap between germline ends came to 10 bases. CDR3 length: 13 amino acids. The CDR3, as DNA: TGCGCCAGCAGCTTGAATTTAGGGGCACCCCTCCACTTT. Residues: CASSLNLGAPLHF.

The chain has TRBV30 and TRBJ1-5, with 8 nucleotides matching TRBD1. Looked up from germline, CDR1 is GTSNPN and CDR2 is SVGIG (reference sequence). Trimming cost V 2 bases and J 1 base; bases outside gene matches: 4. The CDR3 covers 15 residues. The CDR3 protein is CAWSTGGRSNQPQHF. As DNA, the CDR3 is TGTGCCTGGAGTACAGGGGGAAGGAGCAATCAGCCCCAGCATTTT.

This sequence joins TRBV11-3 and TRBJ2-1; 10 bases line up with TRBD2. Looked up from germline, CDR1 is SGHNT and CDR2 is YENEEA. The ends lost 5 bases at V and 8 bases at J; junction bases unmatched: 15. The CDR3 extends over 17 amino acids. CDR3 region: CASSSRGAGGPYDEQFF. DNA of the CDR3: TGTGCCAGCAGCAGCCGGGGAGCGGGAGGGCCTTATGATGAGCAGTTCTTC.

The rearrangement joins TRBV27 to TRBJ1-5, with 7 positions matching TRBD1. The germline V gene encodes CDR1 MNHEY and CDR2 SMNVEV (reference sequence). V trimming: 4 bases; J trimming: 2 bases; junction bases outside the gene matches: 8. This CDR3 contains 16 residues. CDR3: CASSSNQGDGNQPQHF. DNA of the CDR3: TGTGCCAGCAGTTCGAACCAGGGGGATGGCAATCAGCCCCAGCATTTT.

This chain connects TRBV6-6 to TRBJ1-5; TRBD1 matches at 7 bases. Losses at the gene ends were 3 bases for V and 3 bases for J; bases not matched to a gene: 8. Germline V gene data show CDR1 as MNHNY and CDR2 as SVGAGI (reference sequence). This CDR3 has 16 amino acids. CDR3 loop: CASSYWLTGNNQPQHF. The CDR3 nucleotides read TGTGCCAGCAGTTATTGGCTGACAGGGAACAATCAGCCCCAGCATTTT.

The chain joins TRBV18 to TRBJ2-3; 9 positions match TRBD2. The trim removed 1 base at V and 2 bases at J, leaving 1 base unmatched. The CDR3 sequence is 15 residues long. CDR1 and CDR2 from the germline V gene are KGHSH and LQKENI. The DNA for the CDR3 is TGTGCCAGCTCACCACTAGCGGGGGACACAGATACGCAGTATTTT. This sequence encodes CASSPLAGDTDTQYF. The whole variable domain, filled in from reference TRBV18 and TRBJ2-3, reads NAGVMQNPRHLVRRRGQEARLRCSPMKGHSHVYWYRQLPEEGLKFMVYLQKENIIDESGMPKERFSAEFPKEGPSILRIQQVVRGDSAAYFCASSPLAGDTDTQYFGPGTRLTVL.

This clone was observed a single time. The gene calls are TRBV5-1 and TRBJ1-1, with 8 bases that match TRBD1. J gave up 8 bases and V 0 bases, and 12 bases lay outside the gene matches. Germline CDR1 is SGHRS and CDR2 is YFSETQ. The CDR3 loop spans 16 amino acids. CDR3 DNA sequence: TGCGCCAGCAGCTTGGGGGATTACAGGGGGTGGTCCGAAGCTTTCTTT. It encodes CASSLGDYRGWSEAFF.

CDR3 protein: CASRFQREYNEQFF. Here the CDR3 DNA reads TGCGCCAGCAGGTTCCAGCGGGAGTATAATGAGCAGTTCTTC. The gene calls are TRBV5-1 and TRBJ2-1, with 8 bases aligning to TRBD2. This CDR3 is 14 amino acids long. J was trimmed by 7 bases and V by 5 bases; bases with no gene match: 8. CDR1 is SGHRS and CDR2 is YFSETQ in the germline V gene.

This chain links TRBV5-6 with TRBJ2-1; 11 bases match TRBD2. Germline CDR1 reads SGHDT; CDR2 reads YYEEEE. The CDR3 consists of 13 residues. The V segment lost 2 bases and the J segment 14 bases; nucleotides outside the gene matches: 6. CDR3 DNA sequence: TGTGCCAGCAGCTTATTAGCGGGAGGGCATGAGTTCTTC. Translated: CASSLLAGGHEFF.

The chain combines TRBV25-1 with TRBJ1-2; D is possibly TRBD1 (5 bases). Trimming stripped 2 bases from V and 6 bases from J, with 7 bases between. CDR1 and CDR2 from the germline V gene are MGHDK and SYGVNS. The CDR3 covers 12 residues. The DNA of the CDR3 is TGTGCCAGCAGTGAACGGGGGAATGGCTACACCTTC. Translation: CASSERGNGYTF.

The gene calls are TRBV21-1 and TRBJ2-7; TRBD2 is the table's D call, not checked against the DNA. TRBV21-1 is reported as a pseudogene. The CDR3 loop spans 23 amino acids. Written as DNA, the CDR3 is TGTGCCAGCAGCCCCCGACAGATATACTTTTCCGGGACTAGCGGGTTTAGCTCCTACGAGCAGTACTTC. It specifies CASSPRQIYFSGTSGFSSYEQYF.

The chain has TRBV2 and TRBJ2-5; 8 bases align to TRBD2. From germline, CDR1 is SNHLY and CDR2 FYNNEI. The CDR3 contains 13 residues. J was trimmed by 3 bases and V by 3 bases; bases with no gene match: 0. The CDR3: CASSDSGKETQYF. CDR3 bases: TGTGCCAGCAGTGATAGCGGGAAAGAGACCCAGTACTTC.

The chain uses TRBV6-6 and TRBJ2-7, with 9 bases aligning to TRBD1. Germline CDR1 reads MNHNY; CDR2 reads SVGAGI (reference sequence). V shed 5 bases and J 0 bases; nucleotides not matched to a gene: 2. CDR3 length: 14 residues. The CDR3 DNA follows: TGTGCCAGCAGTGGGGGACAGGGCTCCTACGAGCAGTACTTC. Translated: CASSGGQGSYEQYF.

The CDR3 is CASSLPQGASRGYTF. CDR3 sequence (DNA): TGTGCCAGCAGCTTGCCACAGGGGGCAAGTCGGGGCTACACCTTC. This chain joins TRBV5-6 and TRBJ1-2; TRBD1 agrees at 9 bases. Germline CDR1 and CDR2: SGHDT and YYEEEE. V lost 1 base, J lost 8 bases, and 9 bases stayed unmatched. This CDR3 comprises 15 residues.